This T cell receptor beta chain was obtained from a study of T cell changes during pregnancy in multiple sclerosis. Germline V CDR1 and CDR2: SGHTA, FQGNSA. This CDR3 has 16 residues. V was pared by 2 bases and J by 0 bases, with 3 bases of the junction left unmatched. Only in-frame clones appear in the TCRdb table, and some are missing; sequencing was by immunoSEQ multiplex PCR. The table has about 75,000 clones, 90% to 95% seen once; the top ten hold about 0.13%. V usage is TRBV7-2 and J usage is TRBJ2-7, with 11 bases identical to TRBD2. The sample in question was CD4+ T cells from peripheral blood mononuclear cells, obtained after pregnancy. This TCR was sampled from a female donor with multiple sclerosis, enrolled in a pregnancy study. The CDR3 DNA reads as TGTGCCAGCAGCTTAATCGGGACTAGCGGCTCCTACGAGCAGTACTTC. Protein: CASSLIGTSGSYEQYF. The full variable domain, with the rest looked up from reference TRBV7-2 and TRBJ2-7, is GAGVSQSPSNKVTEKGKDVELRCDPISGHTALYWYRQSLGQGLEFLIYFQGNSAPDKSGLPSDRFSAERTGGSVSTLTIQRTQQEDSAVYLCASSLIGTSGSYEQYFGPGTRLTVT.